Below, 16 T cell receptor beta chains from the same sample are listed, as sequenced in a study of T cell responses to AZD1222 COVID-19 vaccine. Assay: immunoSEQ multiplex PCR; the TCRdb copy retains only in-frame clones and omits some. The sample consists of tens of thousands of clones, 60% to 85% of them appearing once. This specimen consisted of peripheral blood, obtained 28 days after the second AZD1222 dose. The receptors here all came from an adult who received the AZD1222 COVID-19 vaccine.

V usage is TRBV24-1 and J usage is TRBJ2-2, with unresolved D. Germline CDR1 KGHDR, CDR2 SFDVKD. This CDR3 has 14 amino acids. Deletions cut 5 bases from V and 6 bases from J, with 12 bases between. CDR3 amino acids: CATSGVESAGELFF. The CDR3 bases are TGTGCCACCAGTGGGGTTGAGTCCGCCGGGGAGCTGTTTTTT.

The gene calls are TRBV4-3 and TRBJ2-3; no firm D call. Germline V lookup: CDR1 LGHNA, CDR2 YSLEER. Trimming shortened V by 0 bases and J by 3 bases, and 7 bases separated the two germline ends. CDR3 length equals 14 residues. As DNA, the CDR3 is TGCGCCAGCAGCCAAGACAAGGATACAGATACGCAGTATTTT. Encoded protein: CASSQDKDTDTQYF.

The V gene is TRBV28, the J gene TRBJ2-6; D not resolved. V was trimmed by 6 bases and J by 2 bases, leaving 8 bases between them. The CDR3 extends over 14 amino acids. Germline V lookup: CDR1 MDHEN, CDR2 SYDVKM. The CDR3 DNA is TGTGCCAGCAGCACAGTCCCTGGGGCCAACGTCCTGACTTTC. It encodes CASSTVPGANVLTF.

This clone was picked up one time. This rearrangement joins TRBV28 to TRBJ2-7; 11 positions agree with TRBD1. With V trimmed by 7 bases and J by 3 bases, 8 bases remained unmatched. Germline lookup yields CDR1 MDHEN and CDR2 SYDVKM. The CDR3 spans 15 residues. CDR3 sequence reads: CASKTAGTGGYEQYF. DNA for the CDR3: TGTGCCAGCAAAACAGCCGGGACAGGGGGCTACGAGCAGTACTTC. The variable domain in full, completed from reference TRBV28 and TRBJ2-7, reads DVKVTQSSRYLVKRTGEKVFLECVQDMDHENMFWYRQDPGLGLRLIYFSYDVKMKEKGDIPEGYSVSREKKERFSLILESASTNQTSMYLCASKTAGTGGYEQYFGPGTRLTVT.

CDR3 protein: CASSQGQGDYEQYF. The DNA of the CDR3 is TGTGCCAGCAGCCAGGGGCAGGGGGACTACGAGCAGTACTTC. The rearrangement links TRBV3-1 (or the pseudogene TRBV3-2) to TRBJ2-7; 7 positions match TRBD1. The CDR3 extends over 14 amino acids. Germline V CDR1 and CDR2: LGHDT, YNNKEL (reference sequence). The J segment lost 3 bases and the V segment lost 3 bases, leaving 5 bases of the junction unmatched.

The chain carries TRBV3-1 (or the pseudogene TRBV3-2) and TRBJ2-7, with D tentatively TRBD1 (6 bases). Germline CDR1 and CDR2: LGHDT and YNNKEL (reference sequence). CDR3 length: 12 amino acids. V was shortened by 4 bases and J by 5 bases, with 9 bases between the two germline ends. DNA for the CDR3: TGTGCCAGCAGCCGTTCAGGGGACGAGCAGTACTTC. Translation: CASSRSGDEQYF.

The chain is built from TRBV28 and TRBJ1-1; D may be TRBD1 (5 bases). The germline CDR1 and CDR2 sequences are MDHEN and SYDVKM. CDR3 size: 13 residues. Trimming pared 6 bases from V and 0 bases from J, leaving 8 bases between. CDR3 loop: CASRRGLNTEAFF. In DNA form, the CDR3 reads TGTGCCAGCAGGAGGGGCTTGAACACTGAAGCTTTCTTT. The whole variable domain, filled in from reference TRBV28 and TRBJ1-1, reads DVKVTQSSRYLVKRTGEKVFLECVQDMDHENMFWYRQDPGLGLRLIYFSYDVKMKEKGDIPEGYSVSREKKERFSLILESASTNQTSMYLCASRRGLNTEAFFGQGTRLTVV.

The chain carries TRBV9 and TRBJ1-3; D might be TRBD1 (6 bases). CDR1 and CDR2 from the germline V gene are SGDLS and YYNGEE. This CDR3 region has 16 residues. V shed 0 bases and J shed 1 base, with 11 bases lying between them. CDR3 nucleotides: TGTGCCAGCAGCGTAGCTCTACAGGGATCTGGAAACACCATATATTTT. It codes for CASSVALQGSGNTIYF. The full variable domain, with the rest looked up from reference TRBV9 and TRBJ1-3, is DSGVTQTPKHLITATGQRVTLRCSPRSGDLSVYWYQQSLDQGLQFLIQYYNGEERAKGNILERFSAQQFPDLHSELNLSSLELGDSALYFCASSVALQGSGNTIYFGEGSWLTVV.

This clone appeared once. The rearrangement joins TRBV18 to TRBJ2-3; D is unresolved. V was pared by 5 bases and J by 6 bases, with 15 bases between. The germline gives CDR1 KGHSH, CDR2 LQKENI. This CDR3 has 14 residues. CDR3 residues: CASSTRRESDTQYF. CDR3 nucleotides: TGTGCCAGCTCAACAAGGAGAGAGTCTGATACGCAGTATTTT.

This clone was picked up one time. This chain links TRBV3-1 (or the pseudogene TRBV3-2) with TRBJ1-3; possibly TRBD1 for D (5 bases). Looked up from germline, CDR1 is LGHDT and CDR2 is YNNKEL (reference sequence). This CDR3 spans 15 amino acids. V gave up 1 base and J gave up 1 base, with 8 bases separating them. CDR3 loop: CASSQGQISGNTIYF. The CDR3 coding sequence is TGTGCCAGCAGCCAAGGACAGATTTCTGGAAACACCATATATTTT.

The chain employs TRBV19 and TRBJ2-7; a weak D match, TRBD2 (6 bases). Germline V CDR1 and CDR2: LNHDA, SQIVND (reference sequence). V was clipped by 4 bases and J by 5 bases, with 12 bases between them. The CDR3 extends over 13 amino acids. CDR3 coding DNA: TGTGCCAGTAGTACAGGCAGGGAGGACGAGCAGTACTTC. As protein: CASSTGREDEQYF.

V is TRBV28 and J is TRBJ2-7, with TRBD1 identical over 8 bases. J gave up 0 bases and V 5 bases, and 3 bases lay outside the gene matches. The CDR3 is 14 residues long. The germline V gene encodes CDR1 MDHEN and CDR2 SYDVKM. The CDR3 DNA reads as TGTGCCAGCAGTGTCACAGGGGGCTCCTACGAGCAGTACTTC. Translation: CASSVTGGSYEQYF.

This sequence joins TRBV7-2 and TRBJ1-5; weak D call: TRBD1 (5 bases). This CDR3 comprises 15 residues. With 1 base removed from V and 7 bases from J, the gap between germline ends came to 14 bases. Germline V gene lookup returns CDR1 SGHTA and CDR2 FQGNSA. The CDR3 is CASSLVERGGQPQHF. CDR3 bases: TGTGCCAGCAGCTTAGTAGAGAGGGGAGGGCAGCCCCAGCATTTT.

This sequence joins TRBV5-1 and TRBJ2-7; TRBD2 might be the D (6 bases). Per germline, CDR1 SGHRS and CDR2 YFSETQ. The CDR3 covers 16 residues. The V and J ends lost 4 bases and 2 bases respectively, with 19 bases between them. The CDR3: CASSNPLSGRTYEQYF. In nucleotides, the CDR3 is TGCGCCAGCAGCAACCCCCTATCTGGGAGGACCTACGAGCAGTACTTC.

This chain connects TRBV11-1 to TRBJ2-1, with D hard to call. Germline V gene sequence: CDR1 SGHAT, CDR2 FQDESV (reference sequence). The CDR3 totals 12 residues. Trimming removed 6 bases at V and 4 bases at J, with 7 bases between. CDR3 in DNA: TGTGCCAGCAGTTTGACGTACAATGAGCAGTTCTTC. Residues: CASSLTYNEQFF.

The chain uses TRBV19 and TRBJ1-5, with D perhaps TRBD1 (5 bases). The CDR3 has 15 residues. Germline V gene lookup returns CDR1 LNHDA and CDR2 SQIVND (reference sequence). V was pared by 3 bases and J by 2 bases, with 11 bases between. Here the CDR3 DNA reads TGTGCCAGTAGTATTACCAGGGATGGCAATCAGCCCCAGCATTTT. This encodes CASSITRDGNQPQHF.